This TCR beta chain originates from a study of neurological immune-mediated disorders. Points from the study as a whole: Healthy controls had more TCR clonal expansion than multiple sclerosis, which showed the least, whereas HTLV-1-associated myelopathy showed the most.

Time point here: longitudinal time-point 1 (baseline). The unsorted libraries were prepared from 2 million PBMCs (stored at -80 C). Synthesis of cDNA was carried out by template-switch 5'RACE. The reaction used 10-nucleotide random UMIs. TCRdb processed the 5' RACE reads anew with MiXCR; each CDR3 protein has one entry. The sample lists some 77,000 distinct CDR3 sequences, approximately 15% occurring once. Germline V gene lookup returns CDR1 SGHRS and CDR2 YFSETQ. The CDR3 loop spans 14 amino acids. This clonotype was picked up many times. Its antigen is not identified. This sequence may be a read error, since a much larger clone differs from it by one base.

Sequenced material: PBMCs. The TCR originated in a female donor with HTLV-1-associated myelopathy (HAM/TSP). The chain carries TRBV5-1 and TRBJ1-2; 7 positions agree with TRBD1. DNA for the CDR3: TGCGCCAGCAGCTTGGGGGACAGTTTCTATGACTACACCTTC. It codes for CASSLGDSFYDYTF.